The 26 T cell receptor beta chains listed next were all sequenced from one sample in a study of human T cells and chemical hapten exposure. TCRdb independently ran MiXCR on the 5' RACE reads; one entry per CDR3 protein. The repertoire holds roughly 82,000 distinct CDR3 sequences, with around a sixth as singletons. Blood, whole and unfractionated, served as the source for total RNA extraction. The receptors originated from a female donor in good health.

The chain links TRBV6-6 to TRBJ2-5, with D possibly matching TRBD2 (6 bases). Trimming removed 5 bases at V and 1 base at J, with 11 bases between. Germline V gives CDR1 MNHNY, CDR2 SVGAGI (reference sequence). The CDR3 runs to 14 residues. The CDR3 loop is CASSAGRAQETQYF. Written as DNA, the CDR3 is TGTGCCAGCAGTGCGGGACGGGCCCAAGAGACCCAGTACTTC.

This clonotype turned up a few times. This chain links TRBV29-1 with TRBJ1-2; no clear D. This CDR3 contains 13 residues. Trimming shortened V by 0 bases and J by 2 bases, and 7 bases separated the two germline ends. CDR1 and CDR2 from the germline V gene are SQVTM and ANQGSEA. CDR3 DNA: TGCAGCGTTGAAGATCAGGACAACTATGGCTACACCTTC. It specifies CSVEDQDNYGYTF.

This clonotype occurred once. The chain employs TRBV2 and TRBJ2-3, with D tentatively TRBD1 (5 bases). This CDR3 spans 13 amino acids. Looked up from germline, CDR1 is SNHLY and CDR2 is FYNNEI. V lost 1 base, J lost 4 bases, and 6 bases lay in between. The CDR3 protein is CASSEGGADTQYF. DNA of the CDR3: TGTGCCAGCAGTGAAGGGGGCGCAGATACGCAGTATTTT.

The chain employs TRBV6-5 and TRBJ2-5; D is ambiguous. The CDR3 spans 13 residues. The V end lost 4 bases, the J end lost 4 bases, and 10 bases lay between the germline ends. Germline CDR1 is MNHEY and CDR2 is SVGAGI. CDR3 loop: CASSSALGETQYF. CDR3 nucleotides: TGTGCCAGCAGTTCGGCGTTGGGAGAGACCCAGTACTTC.

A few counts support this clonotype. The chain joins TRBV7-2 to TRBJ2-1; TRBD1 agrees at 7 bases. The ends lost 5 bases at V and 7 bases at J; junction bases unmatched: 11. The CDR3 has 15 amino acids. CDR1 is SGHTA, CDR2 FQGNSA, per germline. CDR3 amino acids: CASSADRVMMNEQFF. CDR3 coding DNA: TGTGCCAGCAGCGCCGACAGGGTAATGATGAATGAGCAGTTCTTC.

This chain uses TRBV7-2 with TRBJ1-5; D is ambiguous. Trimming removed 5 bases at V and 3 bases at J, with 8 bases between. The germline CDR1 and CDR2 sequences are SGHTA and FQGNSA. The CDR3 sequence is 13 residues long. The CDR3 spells CASSSENNQPQHF. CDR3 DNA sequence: TGTGCCAGCAGCAGCGAGAACAATCAGCCCCAGCATTTT.

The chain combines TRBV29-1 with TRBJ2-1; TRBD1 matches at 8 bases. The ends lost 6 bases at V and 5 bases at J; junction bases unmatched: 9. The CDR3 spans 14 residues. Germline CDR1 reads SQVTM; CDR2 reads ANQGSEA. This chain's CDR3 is CSVEPGQDNNEQFF. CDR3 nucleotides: TGCAGCGTGGAGCCGGGACAGGATAACAATGAGCAGTTCTTC.

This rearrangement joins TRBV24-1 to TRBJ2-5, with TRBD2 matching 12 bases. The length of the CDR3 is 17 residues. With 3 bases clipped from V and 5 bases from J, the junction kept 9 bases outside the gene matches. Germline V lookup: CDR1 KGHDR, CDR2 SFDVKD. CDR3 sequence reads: CATSDDGLAGPGETQYF. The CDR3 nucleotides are TGTGCCACCAGTGATGACGGACTAGCGGGGCCCGGGGAGACCCAGTACTTC.

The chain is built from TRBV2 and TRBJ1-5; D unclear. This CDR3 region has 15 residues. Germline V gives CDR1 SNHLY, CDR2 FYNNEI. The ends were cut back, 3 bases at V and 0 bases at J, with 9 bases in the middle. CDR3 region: CASSEGPSSNQPQHF. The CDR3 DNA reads TGTGCCAGCAGTGAGGGTCCCAGTAGCAATCAGCCCCAGCATTTT.

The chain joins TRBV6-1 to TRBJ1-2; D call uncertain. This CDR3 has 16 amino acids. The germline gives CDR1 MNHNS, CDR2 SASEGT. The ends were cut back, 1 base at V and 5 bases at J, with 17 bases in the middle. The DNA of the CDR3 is TGTGCCAGCAGTGAAGGTGGAAGCCAGCCGTATTATGGCTACACCTTC. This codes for CASSEGGSQPYYGYTF.

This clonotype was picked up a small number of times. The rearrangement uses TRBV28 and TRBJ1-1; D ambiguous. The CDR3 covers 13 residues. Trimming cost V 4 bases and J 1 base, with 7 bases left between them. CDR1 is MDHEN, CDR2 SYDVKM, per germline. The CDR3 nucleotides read TGTGCCAGCAGTTACGGGGAGAACACTGAAGCTTTCTTT. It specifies CASSYGENTEAFF.

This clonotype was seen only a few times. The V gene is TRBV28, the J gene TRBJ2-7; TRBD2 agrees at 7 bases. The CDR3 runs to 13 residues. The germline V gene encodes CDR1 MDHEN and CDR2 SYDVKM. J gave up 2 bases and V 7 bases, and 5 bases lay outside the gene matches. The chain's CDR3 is CASKRAGPYEQYF. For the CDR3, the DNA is TGTGCCAGCAAGCGAGCGGGACCCTACGAGCAGTACTTC.

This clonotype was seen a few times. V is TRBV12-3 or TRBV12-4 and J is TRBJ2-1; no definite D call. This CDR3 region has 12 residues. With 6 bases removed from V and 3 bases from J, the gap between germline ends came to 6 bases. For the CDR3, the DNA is TGTGCCAGCAGCCCGGACTACAATGAGCAGTTCTTC. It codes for CASSPDYNEQFF.

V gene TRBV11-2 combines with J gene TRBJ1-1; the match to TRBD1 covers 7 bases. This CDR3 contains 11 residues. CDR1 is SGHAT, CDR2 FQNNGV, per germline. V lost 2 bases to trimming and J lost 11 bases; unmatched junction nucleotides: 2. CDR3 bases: TGTGCCAGCAGCTTACTGACAGGGGCTTTCTTT. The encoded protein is CASSLLTGAFF.

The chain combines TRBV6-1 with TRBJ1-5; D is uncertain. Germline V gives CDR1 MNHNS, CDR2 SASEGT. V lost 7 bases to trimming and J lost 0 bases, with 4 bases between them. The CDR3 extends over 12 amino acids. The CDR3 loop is CASTNSNQPQHF. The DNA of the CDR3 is TGTGCCAGCACGAATAGCAATCAGCCCCAGCATTTT.

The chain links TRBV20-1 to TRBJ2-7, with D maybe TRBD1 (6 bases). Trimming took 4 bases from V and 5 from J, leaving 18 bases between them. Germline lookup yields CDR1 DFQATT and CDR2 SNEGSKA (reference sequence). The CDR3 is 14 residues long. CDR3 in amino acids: CSATTGTLLHEQYF. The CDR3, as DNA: TGCAGTGCTACGACCGGGACATTGCTTCACGAGCAGTACTTC.

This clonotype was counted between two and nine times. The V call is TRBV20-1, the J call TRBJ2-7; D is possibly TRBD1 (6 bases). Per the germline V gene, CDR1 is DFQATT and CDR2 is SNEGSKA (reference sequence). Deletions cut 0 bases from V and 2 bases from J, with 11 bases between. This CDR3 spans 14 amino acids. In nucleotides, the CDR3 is TGCAGTGCTAGAGAAGGGCAGGGGACCTACGAGCAGTACTTC. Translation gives CSAREGQGTYEQYF.

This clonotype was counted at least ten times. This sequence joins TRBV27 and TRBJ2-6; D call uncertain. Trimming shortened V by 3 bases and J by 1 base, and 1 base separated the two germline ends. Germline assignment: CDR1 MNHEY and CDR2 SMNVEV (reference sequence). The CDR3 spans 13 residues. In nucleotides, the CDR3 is TGTGCCAGCAGTTTTTCTGGGGCCAACGTCCTGACTTTC. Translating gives CASSFSGANVLTF.

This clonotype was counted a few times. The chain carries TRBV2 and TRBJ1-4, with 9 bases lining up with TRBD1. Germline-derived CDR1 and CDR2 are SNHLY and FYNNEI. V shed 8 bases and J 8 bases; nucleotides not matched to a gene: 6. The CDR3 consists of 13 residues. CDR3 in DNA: TGTGCCAGCTCGGGACAGGGACGGGAAAAACTGTTTTTT. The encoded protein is CASSGQGREKLFF.

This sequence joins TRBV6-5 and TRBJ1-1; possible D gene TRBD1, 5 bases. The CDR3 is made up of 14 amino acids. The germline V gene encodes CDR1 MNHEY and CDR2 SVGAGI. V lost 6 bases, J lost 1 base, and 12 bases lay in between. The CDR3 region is CASSKRGQNTEAFF. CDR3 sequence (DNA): TGTGCCAGCAGCAAAAGAGGACAGAACACTGAAGCTTTCTTT.

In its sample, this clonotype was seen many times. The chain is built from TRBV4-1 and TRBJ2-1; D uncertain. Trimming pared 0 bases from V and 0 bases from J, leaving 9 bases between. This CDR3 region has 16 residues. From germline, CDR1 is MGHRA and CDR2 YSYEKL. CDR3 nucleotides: TGCGCCAGCAGCCAAGATAGACGGGTCTCCTACAATGAGCAGTTCTTC. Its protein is CASSQDRRVSYNEQFF.

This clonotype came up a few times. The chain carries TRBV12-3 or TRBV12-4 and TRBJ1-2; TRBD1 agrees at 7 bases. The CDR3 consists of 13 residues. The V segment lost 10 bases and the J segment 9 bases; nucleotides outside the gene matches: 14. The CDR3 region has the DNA TGTGCCACCTACAGGGGCGGTTCTATGAGCTACACCTTC. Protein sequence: CATYRGGSMSYTF.

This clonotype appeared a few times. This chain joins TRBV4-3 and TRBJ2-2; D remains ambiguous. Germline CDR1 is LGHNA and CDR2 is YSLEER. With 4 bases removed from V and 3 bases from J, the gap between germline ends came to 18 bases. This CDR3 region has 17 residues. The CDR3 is CASSRVLWRSDTGELFF. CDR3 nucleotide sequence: TGCGCCAGCAGCCGGGTTCTTTGGCGCAGCGACACCGGGGAGCTGTTTTTT.

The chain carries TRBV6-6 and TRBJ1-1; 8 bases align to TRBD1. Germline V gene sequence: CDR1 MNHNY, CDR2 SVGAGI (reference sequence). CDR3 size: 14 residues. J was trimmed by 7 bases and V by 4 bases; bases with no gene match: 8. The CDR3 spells CASSLTGANYEAFF. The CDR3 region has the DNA TGTGCCAGCAGTTTGACAGGGGCGAATTATGAAGCTTTCTTT.

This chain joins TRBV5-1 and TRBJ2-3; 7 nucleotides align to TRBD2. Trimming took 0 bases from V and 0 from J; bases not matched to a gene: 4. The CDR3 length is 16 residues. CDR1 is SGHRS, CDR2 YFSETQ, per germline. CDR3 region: CASSLGLAPSTDTQYF. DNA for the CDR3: TGCGCCAGCAGCTTGGGACTAGCTCCTAGCACAGATACGCAGTATTTT.

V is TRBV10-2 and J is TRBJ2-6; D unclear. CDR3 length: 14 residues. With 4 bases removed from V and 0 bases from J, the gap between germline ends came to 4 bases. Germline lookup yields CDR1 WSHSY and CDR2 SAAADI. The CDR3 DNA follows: TGCGCCAGCAGTGTGAGCTCTGGGGCCAACGTCCTGACTTTC. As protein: CASSVSSGANVLTF.